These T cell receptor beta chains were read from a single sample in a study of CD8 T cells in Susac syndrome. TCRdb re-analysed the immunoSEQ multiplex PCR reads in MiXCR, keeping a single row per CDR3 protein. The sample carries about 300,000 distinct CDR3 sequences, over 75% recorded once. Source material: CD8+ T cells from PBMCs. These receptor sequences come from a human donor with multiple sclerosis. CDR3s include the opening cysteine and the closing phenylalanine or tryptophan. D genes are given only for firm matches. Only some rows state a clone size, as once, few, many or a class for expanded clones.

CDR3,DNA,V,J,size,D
CAMGQAGTGELFF,TGTGCCATGGGACAGGCGGGCACCGGGGAGCTGTTTTTT,TRBV30,TRBJ2-2,NA,TRBD1
CASSAPGLGYNEQFF,TGTGCCAGCAGCGCGCCGGGACTAGGCTACAATGAGCAGTTCTTC,TRBV5-4,TRBJ2-1,NA,TRBD2
CASSAQGATTEAFF,TGTGCCAGCAGCGCGCAGGGGGCAACCACTGAAGCTTTCTTT,TRBV9,TRBJ1-1,NA,TRBD1
CASSLGRAEAFF,TGTGCCAGCAGCTTAGGAAGAGCTGAAGCTTTCTTT,TRBV7-9,TRBJ1-1,few,NA
CASSSGLASFGGRGELFF,TGTGCCAGCAGCTCGGGACTAGCGAGCTTTGGGGGTCGGGGGGAGCTGTTTTTT,TRBV5-6,TRBJ2-2,NA,TRBD2
CASSLGGPLAGTYNEQFF,TGTGCCAGCAGCTTAGGGGGTCCGTTGGCGGGCACCTACAATGAGCAGTTCTTC,TRBV7-9,TRBJ2-1,NA,NA
CASSSDPGTGGTDTQYF,TGTGCCAGCAGCTCTGATCCCGGGACTGGAGGCACAGATACGCAGTATTTT,TRBV13,TRBJ2-3,NA,NA
CASSLAVAGPGNEQFF,TGTGCCAGCAGCCTAGCGGTCGCTGGACCCGGCAATGAGCAGTTCTTC,TRBV28,TRBJ2-1,NA,TRBD2
CSVRGIGTGDGNGYTF,TGCAGCGTTCGTGGGATAGGAACAGGGGATGGTAATGGCTACACCTTC,TRBV29-1,TRBJ1-2,few,TRBD1
CASSQGNSGRGVTQYF,TGTGCCAGCAGCCAAGGGAATAGCGGGAGAGGGGTGACCCAGTACTTC,TRBV4-2,TRBJ2-5,NA,TRBD2
CASSYKGGNTEAFF,TGTGCCAGCAGCTATAAGGGGGGGAACACTGAAGCTTTCTTT,TRBV5-4,TRBJ1-1,NA,NA
CASSLLSPDRGNSPLHF,TGTGCCAGCAGCTTATTGTCCCCAGACAGGGGTAATTCACCCCTCCACTTT,TRBV11-2,TRBJ1-6,NA,TRBD1
CASSLFRLQGDYGYTF,TGTGCCAGCAGTCTGTTCCGCTTACAGGGGGACTATGGCTACACCTTC,TRBV12-3/TRBV12-4,TRBJ1-2,NA,TRBD1